The rows below give T cell receptor beta chains drawn from one sample of a study of cytomegalovirus exposure and HLA in healthy donors. Assay used: immunoSEQ multiplex PCR; TCRdb lists only in-frame clones, some missing. Among 150,000 to 200,000 clones listed, just over 70% were seen once. The sample consisted of PBMCs. Receptors were obtained from a man between 18 and 29 years old in good health and CMV-seropositive. The CDR3 runs from the conserved cysteine through the conserved F or W. A D gene is named only where the DNA matches it firmly. Not every row has a clone size; where given, it reads once, few, many or a size class.

NA	TRBV21-1	few	TRBJ2-6	CASSEGHELPGANVLTF	TGTGCCAGCAGCGAGGGACACGAGCTCCCTGGGGCCAACGTCCTGACTTTC
TRBD1	TRBV7-9	NA	TRBJ2-1	CASSLADQGDYNEQFF	TGTGCCAGCAGCTTAGCGGATCAGGGGGACTACAATGAGCAGTTCTTC
TRBD1	TRBV27	NA	TRBJ1-2	CASSLSRTGLYGYTF	TGTGCCAGCAGTTTATCTCGGACAGGGCTCTATGGCTACACCTTC
TRBD1	TRBV6-1	NA	TRBJ1-5	CASSPRQGDQPQHF	TGTGCCAGCAGTCCCCGACAGGGTGATCAGCCCCAGCATTTT
NA	TRBV30	NA	TRBJ1-1	CAWSVRVNGEAFF	TGTGCCTGGAGTGTACGGGTTAATGGTGAAGCTTTCTTT
NA	TRBV5-1	NA	TRBJ2-1	CASSLDRLGNEQFF	TGCGCCAGCAGCTTGGACAGGTTAGGGAATGAGCAGTTCTTC
TRBD1	TRBV19	NA	TRBJ2-1	CASLGGSLSYNEQFF	TGTGCCAGTCTAGGGGGCAGTCTCTCCTACAATGAGCAGTTCTTC
TRBD1	TRBV2	once	TRBJ1-1	CASSRQGNTEAFF	TGTGCCAGCAGCCGACAGGGGAACACTGAAGCTTTCTTT
NA	TRBV19	NA	TRBJ1-1	CASSPGGLRETAFF	TGTGCCAGTAGTCCCGGAGGGCTCAGGGAGACAGCTTTCTTT
NA	TRBV19	NA	TRBJ1-5	CASRPQGNKPQHF	TGTGCCAGCCGACCTCAGGGGAACAAGCCCCAGCATTTT
NA	TRBV30	NA	TRBJ1-5	CAWSVSFRGGYSNQPQHF	TGTGCCTGGAGTGTATCTTTTCGAGGGGGATATAGCAATCAGCCCCAGCATTTT
NA	TRBV5-1	NA	TRBJ2-1	CASSLGGQIKGAYNEQFF	TGCGCCAGCAGCTTGGGGGGACAAATAAAGGGGGCCTACAATGAGCAGTTCTTC